These 10 T cell receptor beta chains originate from one sample sequenced in a study of CD8 T cells in ankylosing spondylitis. No antigen has been assigned to these receptors. MiXCR, run by TCRdb on the 5' RACE reads, gives a single entry per CDR3 protein. In the table there are about 390,000 distinct CDR3 sequences, more than 20% of which are singletons. Study outcomes and limitations: Roughly 8 highly homologous variants made up a TCR beta motif, and this motif appeared characteristic of ankylosing spondylitis blood.

The sample comprised blood, either unsorted or a sorted T cell fraction (not recorded which). The receptors come from a male donor with ankylosing spondylitis.

This chain links TRBV10-3 with TRBJ2-7; a possible D gene is TRBD1 (6 bases). V lost 5 bases and J lost 6, with 20 bases in between. This CDR3 comprises 15 residues. Germline V gene sequence: CDR1 ENHRY, CDR2 SYGVKD. CDR3 amino acids: CAISSSRDTRGEQYF. Written as DNA, the CDR3 is TGTGCCATCAGTAGCAGCCGGGACACCAGGGGCGAGCAGTACTTC.

The chain uses TRBV9 and TRBJ2-1; weak D call: TRBD2 (5 bases). Trimming removed 3 bases at V and 1 base at J, with 8 bases between. The V gene's germline CDR1 is SGDLS and CDR2 YYNGEE. The CDR3 is 14 residues long. CDR3 coding DNA: TGTGCCAGCAGCGCTAGCAGTTCCTACAATGAGCAGTTCTTC. Encoded protein: CASSASSSYNEQFF.

This clonotype was observed many times. J is TRBJ2-1 and V is TRBV24-1, with 10 bases that match TRBD1. The V and J ends lost 2 bases and 0 bases, in that order; junction bases with no gene match: 12. The germline CDR1 and CDR2 sequences are KGHDR and SFDVKD. The CDR3 contains 20 residues. CDR3 amino acids: CATSDSRGQGPGGSYNEQFF. For the CDR3, the DNA is TGTGCCACCAGTGATTCGCGGGGACAGGGGCCCGGGGGCTCCTACAATGAGCAGTTCTTC.

The chain recombines TRBV19 with TRBJ2-1; 10 bases are shared with TRBD2. This CDR3 region has 14 residues. Trimming at V came to 3 bases and at J to 8 bases, leaving 4 bases not matched to a gene. Germline-derived CDR1 and CDR2 are LNHDA and SQIVND (reference sequence). CDR3 protein: CASSMASGRDEQFF. CDR3 bases: TGTGCCAGTAGTATGGCTAGCGGGAGAGATGAGCAGTTCTTC.

The chain has TRBV7-8 and TRBJ2-3, with D uncertain. Trimming cost V 5 bases and J 0 bases, with 18 bases left between them. CDR3 length: 17 amino acids. From germline, CDR1 is SGHVS and CDR2 FQNEAQ. The CDR3 here is CASSLGIGTGSTDTQYF. DNA for the CDR3: TGTGCCAGCAGCCTTGGGATAGGTACCGGGAGCACAGATACGCAGTATTTT.

This clonotype was seen repeatedly, ten times or more. This sequence joins TRBV10-3 and TRBJ1-1; 10 nucleotides match TRBD1. The CDR3 spans 14 residues. Germline V gene data show CDR1 as ENHRY and CDR2 as SYGVKD. With V trimmed by 2 bases and J by 4 bases, 1 base remained unmatched. CDR3: CAISEDRGPTEAFF. Here the CDR3 DNA reads TGTGCCATCAGTGAGGACAGGGGGCCCACTGAAGCTTTCTTT.

This chain links TRBV6-2 or TRBV6-3 with TRBJ1-2, with 8 bases matching TRBD1. The CDR3 extends over 15 amino acids. After removal of 5 bases from V and 8 bases from J, the junction contained 13 bases not matched to a gene. Germline loops: CDR1 MNHEY, CDR2 SVGEGT. CDR3 residues: CASSRQPTGGDGYTF. The CDR3 nucleotides are TGTGCCAGCAGTCGACAACCAACAGGGGGTGACGGCTACACCTTC.

This clonotype was seen a few times. The chain employs TRBV11-2 and TRBJ2-3, with TRBD2 matching 7 bases. J lost 3 bases, V lost 2 bases, and 11 bases had no gene match. The CDR3 consists of 17 residues. The V gene's germline CDR1 is SGHAT and CDR2 FQNNGV. The CDR3 reads CASSLTGRREYTDTQYF. CDR3 nucleotides: TGTGCCAGCAGCTTAACCGGGAGGCGGGAGTATACAGATACGCAGTATTTT.

In its sample, this clonotype was seen a few times. The J gene is TRBJ2-1, the V gene TRBV7-3; D might be TRBD2 (5 bases). V was trimmed by 6 bases and J by 6 bases, leaving 15 bases between them. CDR1 SGHTA and CDR2 FQGTGA come from the germline V gene. The CDR3 is 14 amino acids. The CDR3: CASSSETRSNEQFF. The CDR3 nucleotides read TGTGCCAGCAGTTCAGAAACTAGGAGCAATGAGCAGTTCTTC. Complete variable domain (other parts from reference TRBV7-3 and TRBJ2-1): GAGVSQTPSNKVTEKGKYVELRCDPISGHTALYWYRQSLGQGPEFLIYFQGTGAADDSGLPNDRFFAVRPEGSVSTLKIQRTERGDSAVYLCASSSETRSNEQFFGPGTRLTVL.

The rearrangement links TRBV3-1 to TRBJ2-1; TRBD2 is a possible D gene (5 bases). Trimming left V 4 bases short and J 2 bases short, with 12 bases between. The germline CDR1 and CDR2 sequences are LGHDT and YNNKEL (reference sequence). This CDR3 is built from 15 residues. CDR3 coding DNA: TGTGCCAGCAGCCCCATGGGAGCCGCCTACAATGAGCAGTTCTTC. Its protein product is CASSPMGAAYNEQFF.